This T cell receptor (beta chain) was obtained from a study of blood T cell repertoires in COVID-19. At the level of the study: Both acute and convalescent COVID-19 samples were obtained from the United States, Italy and Spain. The cDNA or gDNA used as material had been derived from T cells, B-cell-depleted T cells, or PBMCs.

Original methodology: Researchers report that nucleated cell counts were estimated from reference gene primer amplification. Sequencing used immunoSEQ multiplex PCR; TCRdb keeps in-frame clones, though not all of them. The DNA gave D and trimming, while V, J and clone size come from that table. Of hundreds of thousands of clones in the sample, around nine tenths were seen once. V shed 0 bases and J shed 7 bases, with 10 bases lying between them. This CDR3 is built from 13 residues. Germline loops: CDR1 SGDLS, CDR2 YYNGEE. This receptor was taken from a man older than 75 with acute or convalescent COVID-19. V usage is TRBV9 and J usage is TRBJ1-1; tentatively, D is TRBD1 (5 bases). The specimen was peripheral blood. The CDR3 coding sequence is TGTGCCAGCAGCGTAGAGTGGGGGGGTGAAGCTTTCTTT. Its protein product is CASSVEWGGEAFF.